This passage covers 30 T cell receptor beta chains from one sample sequenced in a study of T cells in Graves' hyperthyroidism and ophthalmopathy. Template material for amplifying TCR beta CDR3 regions consisted of RNA transcripts. First-round RT-PCR targeting the TCR CDR3 was performed with the HTBI primer set. Using its own MiXCR run on the multiplex PCR reads, TCRdb lists one record per CDR3 protein. Of 300,000 to 450,000 distinct CDR3 sequences in the sample, 25% were seen once. Sequencing was performed on blood. The receptors stem from a man aged 45-65 years with Graves' hyperthyroidism.

This clonotype was observed a few times. V and J are TRBV27 and TRBJ2-1; 13 nucleotides line up with TRBD2. Trimming cost V 5 bases and J 7 bases; bases outside gene matches: 8. This CDR3 is 16 amino acids long. Per the germline V gene, CDR1 is MNHEY and CDR2 is SMNVEV (reference sequence). CDR3 in amino acids: CASSLRTSGGRNEQFF. The CDR3 DNA reads as TGTGCCAGCAGTCTCCGGACTAGCGGGGGAAGAAATGAGCAGTTCTTC.

This clonotype occurred a few times. The chain joins TRBV28 to TRBJ2-7; a possible D gene is TRBD2 (6 bases). This CDR3 comprises 15 residues. Trimming pared 6 bases from V and 0 bases from J, leaving 15 bases between. Germline loops: CDR1 MDHEN, CDR2 SYDVKM. The CDR3 loop is CASRTALASSYEQYF. The CDR3 DNA reads TGTGCCAGCAGGACCGCCCTAGCGTCCTCCTACGAGCAGTACTTC. Using reference TRBV28 and TRBJ2-7 for the parts outside the CDR3, the full variable domain is DVKVTQSSRYLVKRTGEKVFLECVQDMDHENMFWYRQDPGLGLRLIYFSYDVKMKEKGDIPEGYSVSREKKERFSLILESASTNQTSMYLCASRTALASSYEQYFGPGTRLTVT.

The chain uses TRBV19 and TRBJ1-2, with 7 bases fitting TRBD1. Germline CDR1 is LNHDA and CDR2 is SQIVND (reference sequence). The CDR3 has 14 residues. The ends lost 5 bases at V and 4 bases at J; junction bases unmatched: 7. CDR3 in DNA: TGTGCCAGTAGTCCCGACAGGGATATCTATGGCTACACCTTC. Amino acids: CASSPDRDIYGYTF.

This chain connects TRBV19 to TRBJ1-5, with 8 nucleotides matching TRBD1. This CDR3 has 14 amino acids. V was pared by 6 bases and J by 5 bases, with 6 bases of the junction left unmatched. Germline V gene data show CDR1 as LNHDA and CDR2 as SQIVND (reference sequence). The chain's CDR3 is CASSDDRGYQPQHF. The CDR3 coding sequence is TGTGCCAGTAGCGATGACAGGGGTTATCAGCCCCAGCATTTT.

This chain uses TRBV11-2 with TRBJ1-5; the match to TRBD1 covers 9 bases. The CDR3 runs to 14 residues. Germline trimming cut 6 bases from V and 7 bases from J; bases unmatched to any gene: 7. Germline V gene sequence: CDR1 SGHAT, CDR2 FQNNGV. CDR3 nucleotide sequence: TGTGCCAGCAGTCATACAGGGGGCGGGCAGCCCCAGCATTTT. Residues: CASSHTGGGQPQHF.

Many counts were recorded for this clonotype. The chain joins TRBV3-1 to TRBJ2-7; no clear D gene. CDR3 length: 14 residues. From germline, CDR1 is LGHDT and CDR2 YNNKEL (reference sequence). Trimming removed 1 base at V and 2 bases at J, with 9 bases between. CDR3 in DNA: TGTGCCAGCAGCCAAGCGGGTCGGACCTACGAGCAGTACTTC. Translation: CASSQAGRTYEQYF.

The chain carries TRBV18 and TRBJ2-5; 12 nucleotides agree with TRBD2. V was clipped by 10 bases and J by 3 bases; unmatched bases: 6. CDR1 and CDR2 (germline): KGHSH, LQKENI. The CDR3 extends over 14 amino acids. This CDR3 reads CATARLAGEETQYF. Written as DNA, the CDR3 is TGTGCCACCGCACGACTAGCGGGAGAAGAGACCCAGTACTTC.

The chain employs TRBV3-1 and TRBJ2-7; no firm D call. V lost 0 bases, J lost 2 bases, and 5 bases lay in between. Looked up from germline, CDR1 is LGHDT and CDR2 is YNNKEL (reference sequence). The length of the CDR3 is 13 residues. In nucleotides, the CDR3 is TGTGCCAGCAGCCAAGATGTGGCCTACGAGCAGTACTTC. Translated: CASSQDVAYEQYF.

This clonotype has at least ten counts. V and J are TRBV12-3 or TRBV12-4 and TRBJ1-2; unclear D gene. There are 13 residues in the CDR3. V was clipped by 5 bases and J by 5 bases, with 12 bases between them. CDR3 region: CASSDRGRYGYTF. CDR3 DNA sequence: TGTGCCAGCAGTGACCGGGGAAGGTATGGCTACACCTTC.

The chain combines TRBV6-1 with TRBJ2-7, with a possible D match to TRBD1 (5 bases). This CDR3 spans 14 amino acids. Trimming stripped 9 bases from V and 2 bases from J, with 17 bases between. CDR1 and CDR2 from the germline V gene are MNHNS and SASEGT. The CDR3 sequence is CASSTQGAAYEQYF. The DNA for the CDR3 is TGTGCCAGTTCCACCCAAGGGGCTGCCTACGAGCAGTACTTC.

Concerning this clonotype: With a much larger clone just one base away, this may be a read error. This rearrangement joins TRBV11-2 to TRBJ2-5, with TRBD1 matching over 8 bases. The CDR3 is made up of 14 amino acids. The germline V gene encodes CDR1 SGHAT and CDR2 FQNNGV. J lost 4 bases, V lost 6 bases, and 7 bases had no gene match. The CDR3 DNA sequence: TGTGCCAGCAGAGAGACAGGGGTTCGAGAGACCCAGTACTTC. This encodes CASRETGVRETQYF.

This clonotype occurred a few times. The chain combines TRBV7-9 with TRBJ2-5, with D possibly matching TRBD1 (5 bases). CDR3 length equals 11 residues. CDR1 is SEHNR, CDR2 FQNEAQ, per germline (reference sequence). Trimming cost V 7 bases and J 5 bases, with 8 bases left between them. DNA for the CDR3: TGTGCCAGCACAGGGCTGGAGACCCAGTACTTC. Its translation is CASTGLETQYF.

Worth noting for this clonotype: With a much larger clone just one base away, this may be a read error. The CDR3 sequence is CASRITDAAGHNEQFF. DNA of the CDR3: TGTGCCAGCCGTATAACGGACGCAGCGGGTCACAATGAGCAGTTCTTC. The chain has TRBV27 and TRBJ2-1; D possibly corresponds to TRBD2 (6 bases). The V and J ends lost 8 bases and 5 bases respectively, with 22 bases between them. CDR1 and CDR2 from the germline V gene are MNHEY and SMNVEV (reference sequence). This CDR3 has 16 residues.

This clonotype appeared many times. The chain joins TRBV27 to TRBJ2-1, with 8 nucleotides matching TRBD2. The J segment lost 4 bases and the V segment lost 8 bases, leaving 7 bases of the junction unmatched. The CDR3 contains 14 residues. Germline CDR1 and CDR2: MNHEY and SMNVEV (reference sequence). The CDR3 here is CASCREGSYNEQFF. CDR3 sequence (DNA): TGTGCCAGCTGTCGGGAGGGCAGTTACAATGAGCAGTTCTTC.

The chain uses TRBV6-1 and TRBJ2-3; D perhaps matches TRBD2 (5 bases). Germline CDR1 reads MNHNS; CDR2 reads SASEGT. The CDR3 loop spans 15 amino acids. V lost 8 bases to trimming and J lost 0 bases, with 15 bases between them. The CDR3 region is CASCEGRFSTDTQYF. CDR3 DNA: TGTGCCAGCTGCGAGGGCCGCTTTAGCACAGATACGCAGTATTTT.

V is TRBV7-2 and J is TRBJ2-3; D uncertain. This CDR3 is built from 14 residues. V dropped 3 bases and J dropped 4 bases, with 11 bases sitting between them. CDR1 and CDR2 from the germline V gene are SGHTA and FQGNSA. This CDR3 reads CASSLGSEADTQYF. The CDR3, as DNA: TGTGCCAGCAGCTTGGGATCAGAAGCAGATACGCAGTATTTT.

V usage is TRBV20-1 and J usage is TRBJ2-6; 8 nucleotides agree with TRBD1. This CDR3 region has 15 residues. With V trimmed by 7 bases and J by 4 bases, 9 bases remained unmatched. Germline assignment: CDR1 DFQATT and CDR2 SNEGSKA (reference sequence). The CDR3 DNA reads as TGCAGTGTCCAGGACAGGGCGTCCGGGGCCAACGTCCTGACTTTC. Amino acids: CSVQDRASGANVLTF.

This clonotype appeared many times. In DNA form, the CDR3 reads TGTGCCAGCAGTGAAGCACTACTCGGCGAGCAGTACTTC. As protein: CASSEALLGEQYF. The V call is TRBV2, the J call TRBJ2-7; D gene uncertain. V lost 0 bases and J lost 6, with 9 bases in between. This CDR3 contains 13 residues. CDR1 and CDR2 (germline): SNHLY, FYNNEI.

The gene calls are TRBV20-1 and TRBJ2-7; possible D gene TRBD2, 6 bases. V lost 4 bases, J lost 0 bases, and 16 bases lay in between. Germline CDR1 reads DFQATT; CDR2 reads SNEGSKA (reference sequence). The CDR3 spans 15 residues. CDR3 loop: CSANPLATSSYEQYF. The CDR3 DNA sequence: TGCAGTGCTAACCCGCTAGCGACAAGCTCCTACGAGCAGTACTTC.

CDR3 amino acids: CASSLLGQNYGYTF. Written as DNA, the CDR3 is TGTGCCAGCAGCTTACTGGGACAGAACTATGGCTACACCTTC. This sequence joins TRBV11-1 and TRBJ1-2; 7 nucleotides align to TRBD1. The CDR3 has 14 residues. Germline V CDR1 and CDR2: SGHAT, FQDESV (reference sequence). V dropped 2 bases and J dropped 2; count of bases not matched to a gene: 2.

This chain connects TRBV9 to TRBJ2-2; 11 nucleotides agree with TRBD2. CDR3 length equals 14 residues. CDR1 is SGDLS, CDR2 YYNGEE, per germline. J was trimmed by 4 bases and V by 6 bases; bases with no gene match: 2. CDR3 region: CASNSGRATGELFF. The CDR3 region has the DNA TGTGCCAGCAATAGCGGGAGGGCCACCGGGGAGCTGTTTTTT.

The rearrangement uses TRBV11-3 and TRBJ2-3, with D possibly being TRBD2 (6 bases). Germline values: CDR1 SGHNT, CDR2 YENEEA. Deletions cut 2 bases from V and 2 bases from J, with 17 bases between. The length of the CDR3 is 17 residues. The CDR3, as DNA: TGTGCCAGCAGCTTAACCTCGGCTAGCGTGATCACAGATACGCAGTATTTT. Translating gives CASSLTSASVITDTQYF.

The V and J genes are TRBV24-1 and TRBJ1-1; TRBD1 might be the D (5 bases). CDR1 and CDR2 (germline): KGHDR, SFDVKD. Between the trimmed V and J ends, which lost 7 bases and 6 bases, there was a span of 17 bases. This CDR3 spans 14 amino acids. CDR3 coding DNA: TGTGCCACCAGGTCGGGACGGGGGGAGCCTGAAGCTTTCTTT. Translating it yields CATRSGRGEPEAFF.

J is TRBJ1-4 and V is TRBV12-3 or TRBV12-4, with a possible D match to TRBD1 (5 bases). V was cut by 4 bases and J by 13 bases, with 19 bases left in between. This CDR3 contains 14 residues. CDR3 sequence reads: CASSWDHSGPGLFF. In DNA, the CDR3 is TGTGCCAGCAGTTGGGACCATAGCGGCCCCGGACTGTTTTTT.

This clonotype was detected a few times. The rearrangement links TRBV5-1 to TRBJ2-1, with 9 nucleotides matching TRBD2. Germline V gene data show CDR1 as SGHRS and CDR2 as YFSETQ. This CDR3 has 17 residues. The V and J ends lost 1 base and 6 bases, in that order; junction bases with no gene match: 11. CDR3 protein: CASSLLRLAGSSNEQFF. The CDR3 DNA reads TGCGCCAGCAGCTTGTTAAGGCTAGCGGGATCTAGCAATGAGCAGTTCTTC.

The genes are TRBV12-3 or TRBV12-4 and TRBJ1-4; TRBD1 is a possible D gene (6 bases). The V gene lost 6 bases and the J gene lost 8 bases, with 16 bases spanning the gap. The CDR3 extends over 14 amino acids. CDR3 DNA: TGTGCCAGCAGCAGGGGACGGCGAGGGGAAAAACTGTTTTTT. Residues: CASSRGRRGEKLFF.

This clonotype was seen a few times. V and J are TRBV6-5 and TRBJ2-5; D is perhaps TRBD2 (6 bases). The CDR3 is made up of 15 amino acids. Germline CDR1 MNHEY, CDR2 SVGAGI. V lost 0 bases to trimming and J lost 3 bases, with 11 bases between them. CDR3 residues: CASSYSLGGKETQYF. DNA for the CDR3: TGTGCCAGCAGTTACTCCTTGGGAGGAAAAGAGACCCAGTACTTC.

The chain couples TRBV12-3 or TRBV12-4 to TRBJ2-1, with TRBD1 identical over 11 bases. CDR3 length: 16 residues. The V and J ends lost 0 bases and 7 bases, in that order; junction bases with no gene match: 5. CDR3 coding DNA: TGTGCCAGCAGTTTAGCTCGGGACAGGGGGGGTAATGAGCAGTTCTTC. This gives the protein CASSLARDRGGNEQFF.

The chain links TRBV6-1 to TRBJ1-6; TRBD1 might be the D (5 bases). The CDR3 consists of 15 residues. Germline CDR1 and CDR2: MNHNS and SASEGT. V lost 6 bases to trimming and J lost 8 bases, with 17 bases between them. The CDR3 DNA reads TGTGCCAGCAGACCTCAGCAGGGATCAGATTCACCCCTCCACTTT. It is translated as CASRPQQGSDSPLHF.

Ten or more counts support this clonotype. V and J are TRBV7-9 and TRBJ2-7, with D maybe TRBD1 (5 bases). V was cut by 1 base and J by 3 bases, with 13 bases left in between. The CDR3 covers 15 residues. Per the germline V gene, CDR1 is SEHNR and CDR2 is FQNEAQ (reference sequence). This CDR3 reads CASSLVAAGNYEQYF. The CDR3 DNA sequence: TGTGCCAGCAGCTTAGTCGCCGCAGGGAACTACGAGCAGTACTTC.